The source of this T cell receptor beta chain is a study of blood T cell repertoires in COVID-19. Authors' data handling: Using reference gene primer amplification, nucleated cell counts were estimated. Here immunoSEQ multiplex PCR was the method, and the copy in TCRdb shows in-frame clones only, minus some. The V and J calls and clone size come from that table; D and trimming were worked out from the DNA. This sample yields 150,000 to 200,000 clones, of which about 88% are seen a single time; around 2% belongs to the top ten. J was trimmed by 3 bases and V by 7 bases; bases with no gene match: 5. The CDR3 loop spans 13 amino acids. CDR1 is MNHEY, CDR2 SMNVEV, per germline (reference sequence). Clinical histories supplied by participants themselves formed the basis of cohort assignment.

This sequence joins TRBV27 and TRBJ2-7; 8 bases match TRBD1. Sequencing was done on a sample of PBMCs or T cells enriched from blood (not recorded which). The receptor comes from a woman in her thirties or forties with acute COVID-19. CDR3 region: CASKGTGLYEQYF. DNA for the CDR3: TGTGCCAGCAAAGGGACAGGCCTCTACGAGCAGTACTTC.